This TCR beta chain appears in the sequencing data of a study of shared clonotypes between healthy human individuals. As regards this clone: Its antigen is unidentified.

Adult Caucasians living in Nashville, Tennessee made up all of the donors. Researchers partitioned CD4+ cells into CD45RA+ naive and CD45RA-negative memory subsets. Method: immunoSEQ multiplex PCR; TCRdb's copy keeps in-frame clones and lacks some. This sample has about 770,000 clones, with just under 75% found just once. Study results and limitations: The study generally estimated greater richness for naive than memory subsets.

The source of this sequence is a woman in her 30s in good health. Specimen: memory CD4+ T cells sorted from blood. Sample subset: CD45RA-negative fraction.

The CDR3 nucleotides are TGTGCCAGCAGCCAAGGCCGGGGACTAGCGGCTGCCTACGAGCAGTACTTC. It encodes CASSQGRGLAAAYEQYF. The rearrangement uses TRBV4-2 and TRBJ2-7; 11 nucleotides line up with TRBD2. CDR1 and CDR2 from the germline V gene are LGHNA and YNFKEQ. The CDR3 covers 17 residues. With 1 base clipped from V and 2 bases from J, the junction kept 7 bases outside the gene matches.